This TCR beta chain was sequenced for a study of blood T cell repertoires in COVID-19. Study-wide background: Samples taken during acute and convalescent COVID-19 were collected in the United States, Italy and Spain. Sample material is recorded as cDNA or gDNA derived from T cells, B-cell-depleted T cells, or PBMCs.

The authors' processing: Amplified reference gene primers provided the basis for estimating nucleated cell counts. The assay was immunoSEQ multiplex PCR, and TCRdb's table has in-frame clones only and misses some. D and trimming were read from the DNA, whereas the V and J calls and clone size are those reported in that table. This table has 100,000 to 150,000 clones, approximately 85% appearing once. V was pared by 3 bases and J by 5 bases, with 8 bases between. This CDR3 region has 13 residues. Germline CDR1 reads KGHDR; CDR2 reads SFDVKD. Sequencing was performed on peripheral blood. This chain connects TRBV24-1 to TRBJ2-3; D might be TRBD1 (5 bases). The source is a human donor in a cohort sampled during active COVID-19. CDR3 residues: CATSDPQGDTQYF. CDR3 in DNA: TGTGCCACCAGTGATCCCCAGGGAGATACGCAGTATTTT.